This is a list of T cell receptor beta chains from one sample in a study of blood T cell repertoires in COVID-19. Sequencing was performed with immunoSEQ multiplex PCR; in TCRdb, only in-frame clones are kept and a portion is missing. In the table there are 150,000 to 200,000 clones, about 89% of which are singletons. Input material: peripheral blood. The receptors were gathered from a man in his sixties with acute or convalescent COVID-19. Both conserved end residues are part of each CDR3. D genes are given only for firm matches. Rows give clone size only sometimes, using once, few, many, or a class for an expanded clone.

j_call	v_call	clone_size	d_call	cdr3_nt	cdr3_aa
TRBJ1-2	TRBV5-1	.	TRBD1	TGCGCCAGCAGCGTAACAGGGGGCGCAGACTATGGCTACACCTTC	CASSVTGGADYGYTF
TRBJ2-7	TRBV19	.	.	TGTGCCAGTGGGGGGAGGTCAGTCTACGAGCAGTACTTC	CASGGRSVYEQYF
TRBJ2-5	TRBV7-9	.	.	TGTGCCAGCAGCTTTCAGCGTGAGACCCAGTACTTC	CASSFQRETQYF
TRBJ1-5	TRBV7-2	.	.	TGTGCCAGCAGCTTAGGAGGGCACAATCAGCCCCAGCATTTT	CASSLGGHNQPQHF
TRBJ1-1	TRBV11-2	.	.	TGTGCCAGCAGCTTCGTCAGGGGCAGGGCTGAAGCTTTCTTT	CASSFVRGRAEAFF
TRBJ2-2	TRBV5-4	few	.	TGTGCCAGCAGCTTGACAGGTTCGAACGGGGAGCTGTTTTTT	CASSLTGSNGELFF
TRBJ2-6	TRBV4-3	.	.	TGCGCCAGCAGCCAAGATAGGGGATCTGGGGCCAACGTCCTGACTTTC	CASSQDRGSGANVLTF
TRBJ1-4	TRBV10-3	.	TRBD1	TGTGCCATCAGTGAGTCGGGACAGTTTGGGGAAAAACTGTTTTTT	CAISESGQFGEKLFF
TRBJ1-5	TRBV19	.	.	TGTGCCAGTAGTATCCCCGGGGGGGGCAATCAGCCCCAGCATTTT	CASSIPGGGNQPQHF
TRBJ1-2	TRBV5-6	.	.	TGTGCCAGCAGCCGAAATGTCGGACAGACATACTATGGCTACACCTTC	CASSRNVGQTYYGYTF
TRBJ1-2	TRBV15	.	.	TGTGCCACCAGCAGGGGGCGTTATAACTATGGCTACACCTTC	CATSRGRYNYGYTF
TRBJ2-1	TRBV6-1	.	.	TGTGCCAGCAGTGAAGCGTTGGCTAGTTTCCTCTTC	CASSEALASFLF
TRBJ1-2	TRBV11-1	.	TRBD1	TGTGCCAGCAGCTTAGCGGGGGGACAGTCCGGCTACACCTTC	CASSLAGGQSGYTF
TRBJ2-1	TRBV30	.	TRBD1	TGTGCCTGGAGTCAAAACAGGGGCGATGAGCAGTTCTTC	CAWSQNRGDEQFF
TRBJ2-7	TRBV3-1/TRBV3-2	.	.	TGTGCCAGCAGCCGCCAGTACGAGCAGTACTTC	CASSRQYEQYF
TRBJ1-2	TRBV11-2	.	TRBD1	TGTGCCAGCAGCCTTGGACAGGGGAGGATGTTGGGCTACACCTTC	CASSLGQGRMLGYTF
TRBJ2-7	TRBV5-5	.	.	TGTGCCAGCAGCTTGTCAGGGCTGGACTACGAGCAGTACTTC	CASSLSGLDYEQYF
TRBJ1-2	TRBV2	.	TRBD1	TGTGCCAGCAATAGGGGACAGGCTACCCTTAACTATGGCTACACCTTC	CASNRGQATLNYGYTF
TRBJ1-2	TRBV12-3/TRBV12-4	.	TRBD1	TGTGCCAGCAACCTCAGGGGGAACTATGGCTACACCTTC	CASNLRGNYGYTF
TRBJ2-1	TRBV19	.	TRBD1	TGTGCCAGTAGTGCCCAACAGGGGATTGAGCAGTTCTTC	CASSAQQGIEQFF
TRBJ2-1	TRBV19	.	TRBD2	TGTGCCAGTAGTCCCGAGCGGGGGTACAATGAGCAGTTCTTC	CASSPERGYNEQFF
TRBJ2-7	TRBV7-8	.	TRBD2	TGTGCCAGCAGCTTAATGGCGGGGGGGACCTACGAGCAGTACTTC	CASSLMAGGTYEQYF
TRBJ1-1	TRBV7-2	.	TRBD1	TGTGCCAGCAGCTATACAGGGGGAACTGAAGCTTTCTTT	CASSYTGGTEAFF
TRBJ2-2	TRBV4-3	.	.	TGCGCCAGCAGCCCCAATACGGTCCCGAACACCGGGGAGCTGTTTTTT	CASSPNTVPNTGELFF
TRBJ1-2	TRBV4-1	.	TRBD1	TGCGCCAGCAGCCAAGGACAGGGGATGGGTGGCTACACCTTC	CASSQGQGMGGYTF
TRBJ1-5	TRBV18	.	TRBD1	TGTGCCAGCTCTGGGACAGGGGACCAGCCCCAGCATTTT	CASSGTGDQPQHF
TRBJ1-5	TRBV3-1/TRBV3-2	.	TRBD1	TGTGCCAGCAGCCAAGGGACAGGGCACAATCAGCCCCAGCATTTT	CASSQGTGHNQPQHF
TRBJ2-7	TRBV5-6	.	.	TGTGCCAGCAGCTCCTCTTACGAGCAGTACTTC	CASSSSYEQYF
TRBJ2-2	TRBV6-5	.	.	TGTGCCAGCAGTAACCCGGGACATTTTGCCGGGGAGCTGTTTTTT	CASSNPGHFAGELFF
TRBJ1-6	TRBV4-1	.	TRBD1	TGCGCCAGCAGCCAAGGGGAAGGACAGGCTTCACCCCTCCACTTT	CASSQGEGQASPLHF
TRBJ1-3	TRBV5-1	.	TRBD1	TGCGCCAGCAGCGTTCAGGGGGACCGGAGAAACACCATATATTTT	CASSVQGDRRNTIYF
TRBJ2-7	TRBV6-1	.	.	TGTGCCAGCAGTGACCGACAGGCCTACGAGCAGTACTTC	CASSDRQAYEQYF
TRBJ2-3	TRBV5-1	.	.	TGCGCCAGCAGCTTGGCCTGGGAGTCTAGAGAAAGCACAGATACGCAGTATTTT	CASSLAWESRESTDTQYF
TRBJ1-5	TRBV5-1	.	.	TGCGCCAGCAGCTTGGTCCCAGGGGAGGGTCAGCCCCAGCATTTT	CASSLVPGEGQPQHF
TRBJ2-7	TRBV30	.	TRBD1	TGTGCCTGGGGTCCCTCCCCCGGGACAGCTCTCTACGAGCAGTACTTC	CAWGPSPGTALYEQYF
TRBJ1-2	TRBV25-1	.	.	TGTGCCAGCATTTCCGGTGGTGGCTACACCTTC	CASISGGGYTF
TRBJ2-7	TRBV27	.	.	TGTGCCAGCAGTTTTAAGCGTGCGGGATCCTACGAGCAGTACTTC	CASSFKRAGSYEQYF
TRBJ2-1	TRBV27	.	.	TGTGCCAGCAGTTTATATTTCGGGGGGCAGCGCAATGAGCAGTTCTTC	CASSLYFGGQRNEQFF